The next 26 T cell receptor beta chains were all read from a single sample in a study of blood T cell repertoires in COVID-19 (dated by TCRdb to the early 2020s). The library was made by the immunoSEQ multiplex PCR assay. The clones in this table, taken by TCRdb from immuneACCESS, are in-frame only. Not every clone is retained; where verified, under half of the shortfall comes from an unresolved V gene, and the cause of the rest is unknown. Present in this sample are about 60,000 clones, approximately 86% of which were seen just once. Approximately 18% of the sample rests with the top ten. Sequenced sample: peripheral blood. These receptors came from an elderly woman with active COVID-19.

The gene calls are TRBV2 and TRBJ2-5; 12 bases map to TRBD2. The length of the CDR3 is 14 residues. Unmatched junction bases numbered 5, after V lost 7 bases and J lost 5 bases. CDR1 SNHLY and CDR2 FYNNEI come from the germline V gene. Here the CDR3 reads CASTASGGAETQYF. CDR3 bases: TGTGCCAGCACGGCTAGCGGGGGGGCTGAGACCCAGTACTTC.

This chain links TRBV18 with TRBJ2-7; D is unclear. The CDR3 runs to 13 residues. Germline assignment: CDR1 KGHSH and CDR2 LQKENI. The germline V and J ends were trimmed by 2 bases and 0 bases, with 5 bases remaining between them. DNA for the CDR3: TGTGCCAGCTCACCATTCGGCTCCTACGAGCAGTACTTC. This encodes CASSPFGSYEQYF.

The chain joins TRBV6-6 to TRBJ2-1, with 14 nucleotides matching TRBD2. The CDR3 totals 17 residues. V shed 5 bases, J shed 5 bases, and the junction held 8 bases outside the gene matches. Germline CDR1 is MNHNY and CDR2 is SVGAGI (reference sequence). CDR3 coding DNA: TGTGCCAGCAGTCGATGGACTAGCGGGGGGCCCGACAATGAGCAGTTCTTC. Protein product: CASSRWTSGGPDNEQFF.

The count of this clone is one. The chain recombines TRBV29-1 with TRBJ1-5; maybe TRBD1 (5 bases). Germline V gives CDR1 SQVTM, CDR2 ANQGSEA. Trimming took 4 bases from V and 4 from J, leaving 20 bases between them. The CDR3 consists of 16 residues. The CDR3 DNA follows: TGCAGCGTTGCGTTAGTTGGGGGTGGGGGGAATCAGCCCCAGCATTTT. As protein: CSVALVGGGGNQPQHF.

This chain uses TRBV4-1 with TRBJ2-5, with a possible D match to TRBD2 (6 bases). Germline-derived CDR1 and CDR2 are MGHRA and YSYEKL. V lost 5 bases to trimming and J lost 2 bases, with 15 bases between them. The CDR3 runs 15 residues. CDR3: CASSARNRGQETQYF. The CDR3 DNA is TGCGCCAGCAGCGCCAGGAACCGGGGGCAAGAGACCCAGTACTTC.

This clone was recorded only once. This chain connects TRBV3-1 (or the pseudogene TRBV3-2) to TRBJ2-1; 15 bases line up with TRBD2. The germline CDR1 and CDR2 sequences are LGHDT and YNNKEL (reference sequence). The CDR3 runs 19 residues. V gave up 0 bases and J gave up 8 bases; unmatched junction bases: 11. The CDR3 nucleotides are TGTGCCAGCAGCCAAGAATGGACTAGCGGGGGGGCCTTTTCCCATGAGCAGTTCTTC. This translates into CASSQEWTSGGAFSHEQFF.

The CDR3 DNA sequence: TGTGCCAGCAGACAAGGCCGGGGGGCATGGACCTTC. It yields the protein CASRQGRGAWTF. The chain recombines TRBV28 with TRBJ1-2, with D perhaps matching TRBD1 (6 bases). This CDR3 has 12 residues. Trimming removed 6 bases at V and 14 bases at J, with 19 bases between. CDR1 and CDR2 from the germline V gene are MDHEN and SYDVKM.

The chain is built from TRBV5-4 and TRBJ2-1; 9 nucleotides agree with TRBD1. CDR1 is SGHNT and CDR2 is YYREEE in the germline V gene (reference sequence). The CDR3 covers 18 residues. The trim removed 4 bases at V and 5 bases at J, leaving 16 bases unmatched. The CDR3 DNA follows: TGTGCCAGCAGCCCCCGCCGGGCCGGGACAGGGCGCAACAATGAGCAGTTCTTC. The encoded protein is CASSPRRAGTGRNNEQFF.

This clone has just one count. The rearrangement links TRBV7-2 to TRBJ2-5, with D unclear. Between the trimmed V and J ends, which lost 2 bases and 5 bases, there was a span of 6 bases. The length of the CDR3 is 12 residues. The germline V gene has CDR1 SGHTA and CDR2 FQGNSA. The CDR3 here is CASSLREETQYF. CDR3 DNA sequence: TGTGCCAGCAGCTTACGTGAGGAGACCCAGTACTTC.

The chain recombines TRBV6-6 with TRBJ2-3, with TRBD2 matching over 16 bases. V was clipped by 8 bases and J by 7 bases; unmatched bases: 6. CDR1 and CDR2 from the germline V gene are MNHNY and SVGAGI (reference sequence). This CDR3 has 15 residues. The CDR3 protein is CASGTSGGAVHTQYF. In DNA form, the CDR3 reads TGTGCCAGCGGGACTAGCGGGGGGGCCGTCCATACGCAGTATTTT.

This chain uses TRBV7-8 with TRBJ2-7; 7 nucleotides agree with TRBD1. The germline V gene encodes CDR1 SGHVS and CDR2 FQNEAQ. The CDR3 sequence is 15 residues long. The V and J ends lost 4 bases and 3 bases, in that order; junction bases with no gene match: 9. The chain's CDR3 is CASSSSLGQFYEQYF. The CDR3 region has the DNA TGTGCCAGCAGCTCTAGTTTGGGACAGTTCTACGAGCAGTACTTC.

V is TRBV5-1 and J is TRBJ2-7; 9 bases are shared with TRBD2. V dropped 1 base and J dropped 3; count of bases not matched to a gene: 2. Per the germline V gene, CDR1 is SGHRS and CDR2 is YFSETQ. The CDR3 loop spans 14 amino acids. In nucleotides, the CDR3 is TGCGCCAGCAGCTTGTGGACTAGCGACTACGAGCAGTACTTC. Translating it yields CASSLWTSDYEQYF.

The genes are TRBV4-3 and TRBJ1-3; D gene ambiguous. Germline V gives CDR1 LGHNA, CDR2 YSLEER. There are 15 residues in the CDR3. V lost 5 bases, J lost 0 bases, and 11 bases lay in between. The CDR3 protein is CASSITAGSGNTIYF. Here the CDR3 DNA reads TGCGCCAGCAGCATTACGGCGGGCTCTGGAAACACCATATATTTT.

CDR3 sequence reads: CASSPGGGGTDTQYF. Written as DNA, the CDR3 is TGTGCCAGCTCACCGGGAGGCGGGGGGACAGATACGCAGTATTTT. V and J are TRBV18 and TRBJ2-3; 8 positions agree with TRBD2. The CDR3 runs to 15 residues. Germline lookup yields CDR1 KGHSH and CDR2 LQKENI. V lost 3 bases to trimming and J lost 3 bases; unmatched junction nucleotides: 5. The full variable domain, with the rest looked up from reference TRBV18 and TRBJ2-3, is NAGVMQNPRHLVRRRGQEARLRCSPMKGHSHVYWYRQLPEEGLKFMVYLQKENIIDESGMPKERFSAEFPKEGPSILRIQQVVRGDSAAYFCASSPGGGGTDTQYFGPGTRLTVL.

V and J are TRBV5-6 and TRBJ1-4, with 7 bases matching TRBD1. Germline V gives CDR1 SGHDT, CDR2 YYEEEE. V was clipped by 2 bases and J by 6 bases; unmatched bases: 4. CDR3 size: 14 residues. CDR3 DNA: TGTGCCAGCAGCTTACTTACAGGGGATGAAAAACTGTTTTTT. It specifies CASSLLTGDEKLFF.

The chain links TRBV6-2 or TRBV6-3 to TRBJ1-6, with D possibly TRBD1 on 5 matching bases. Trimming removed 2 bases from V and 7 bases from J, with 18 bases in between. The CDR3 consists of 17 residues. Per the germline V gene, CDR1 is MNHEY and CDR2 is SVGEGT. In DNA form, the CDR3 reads TGTGCCAGCAGTTACCCTTTGGGGGGTTCGCGGAATTCACCCCTCCACTTT. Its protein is CASSYPLGGSRNSPLHF.

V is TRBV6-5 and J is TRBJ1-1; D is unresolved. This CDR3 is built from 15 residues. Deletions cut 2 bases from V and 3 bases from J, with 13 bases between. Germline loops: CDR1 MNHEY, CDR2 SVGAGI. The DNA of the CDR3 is TGTGCCAGCAGTTACCCGGGAAGAGGGTACACTGAAGCTTTCTTT. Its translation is CASSYPGRGYTEAFF.

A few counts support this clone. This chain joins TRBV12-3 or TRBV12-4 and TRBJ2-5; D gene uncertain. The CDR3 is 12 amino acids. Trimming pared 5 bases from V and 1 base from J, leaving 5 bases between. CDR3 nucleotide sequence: TGTGCCAGCAGTCCTACCCAAGAGACCCAGTACTTC. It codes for CASSPTQETQYF.

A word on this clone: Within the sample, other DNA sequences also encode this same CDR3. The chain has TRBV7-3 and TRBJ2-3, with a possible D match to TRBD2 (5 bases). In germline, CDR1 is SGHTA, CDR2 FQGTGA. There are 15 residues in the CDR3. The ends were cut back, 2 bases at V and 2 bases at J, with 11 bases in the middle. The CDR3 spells CASSLGLAYTDTQYF. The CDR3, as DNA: TGTGCCAGCAGCTTAGGGCTAGCTTACACAGATACGCAGTATTTT.

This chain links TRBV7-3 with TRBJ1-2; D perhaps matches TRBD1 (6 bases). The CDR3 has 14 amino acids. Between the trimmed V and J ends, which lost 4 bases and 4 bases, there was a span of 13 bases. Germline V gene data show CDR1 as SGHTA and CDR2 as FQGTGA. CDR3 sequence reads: CASSSGQGGYGYTF. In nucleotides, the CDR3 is TGTGCCAGCAGCTCGGGACAAGGAGGCTATGGCTACACCTTC.

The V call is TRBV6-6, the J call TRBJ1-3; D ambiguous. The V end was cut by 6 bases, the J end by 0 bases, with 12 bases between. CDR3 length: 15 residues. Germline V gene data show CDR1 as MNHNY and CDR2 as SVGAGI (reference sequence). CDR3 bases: TGTGCCAGCAGCCCCGACTCTCTCTCTGGAAACACCATATATTTT. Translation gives CASSPDSLSGNTIYF.

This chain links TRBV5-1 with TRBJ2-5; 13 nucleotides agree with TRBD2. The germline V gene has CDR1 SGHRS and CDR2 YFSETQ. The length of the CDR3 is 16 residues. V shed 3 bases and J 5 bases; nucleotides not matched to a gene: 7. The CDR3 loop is CASSSPLAGGQETQYF. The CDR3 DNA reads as TGCGCCAGCAGCTCCCCACTAGCGGGGGGGCAGGAGACCCAGTACTTC.

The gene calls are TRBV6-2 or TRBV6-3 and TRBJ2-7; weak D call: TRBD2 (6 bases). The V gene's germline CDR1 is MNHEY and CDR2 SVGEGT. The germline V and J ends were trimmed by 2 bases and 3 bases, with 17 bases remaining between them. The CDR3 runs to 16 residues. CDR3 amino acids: CASSYPVRRGHYEQYF. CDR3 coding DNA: TGTGCCAGCAGTTACCCAGTCAGGAGGGGTCACTACGAGCAGTACTTC.

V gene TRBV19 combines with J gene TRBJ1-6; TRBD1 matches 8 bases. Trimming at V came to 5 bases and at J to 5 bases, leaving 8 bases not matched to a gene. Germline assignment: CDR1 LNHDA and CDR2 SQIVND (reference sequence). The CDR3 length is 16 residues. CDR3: CASSLFSGQDNSPLHF. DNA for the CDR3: TGTGCCAGTAGTCTTTTCTCGGGACAGGATAATTCACCCCTCCACTTT.

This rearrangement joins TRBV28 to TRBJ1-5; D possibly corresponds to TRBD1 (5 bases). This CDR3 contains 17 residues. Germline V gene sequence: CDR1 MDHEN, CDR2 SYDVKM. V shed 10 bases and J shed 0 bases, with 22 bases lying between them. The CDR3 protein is CATIPGEGLYSNQPQHF. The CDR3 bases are TGTGCCACCATCCCTGGGGAGGGGCTGTATAGCAATCAGCCCCAGCATTTT.

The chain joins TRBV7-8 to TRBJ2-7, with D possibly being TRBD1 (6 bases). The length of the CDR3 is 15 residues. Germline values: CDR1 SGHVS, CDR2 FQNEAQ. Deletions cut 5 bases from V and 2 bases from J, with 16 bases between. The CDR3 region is CASSVTGTQPYEQYF. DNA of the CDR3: TGTGCCAGCAGCGTAACCGGGACACAGCCCTACGAGCAGTACTTC.